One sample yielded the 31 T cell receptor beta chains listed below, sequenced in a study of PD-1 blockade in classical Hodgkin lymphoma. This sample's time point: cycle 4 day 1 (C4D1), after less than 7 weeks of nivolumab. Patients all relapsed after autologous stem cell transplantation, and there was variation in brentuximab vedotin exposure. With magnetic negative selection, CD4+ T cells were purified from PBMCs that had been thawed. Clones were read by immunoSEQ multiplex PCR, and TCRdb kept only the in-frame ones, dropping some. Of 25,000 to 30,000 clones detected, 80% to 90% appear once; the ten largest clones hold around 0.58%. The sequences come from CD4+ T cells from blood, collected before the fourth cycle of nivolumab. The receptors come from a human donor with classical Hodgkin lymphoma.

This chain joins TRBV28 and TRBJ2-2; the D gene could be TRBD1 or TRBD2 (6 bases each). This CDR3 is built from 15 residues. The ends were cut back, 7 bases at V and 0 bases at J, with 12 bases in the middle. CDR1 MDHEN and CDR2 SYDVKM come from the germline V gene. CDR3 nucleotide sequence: TGTGCCAGCACTAGGGGGGTGGCGAACACCGGGGAGCTGTTTTTT. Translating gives CASTRGVANTGELFF.

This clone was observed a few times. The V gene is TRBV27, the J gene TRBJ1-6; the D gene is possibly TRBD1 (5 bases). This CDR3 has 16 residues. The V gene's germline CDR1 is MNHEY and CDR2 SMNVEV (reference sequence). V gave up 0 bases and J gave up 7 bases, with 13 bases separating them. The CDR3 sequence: CASSLSSGTPNSPLHF. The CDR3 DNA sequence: TGTGCCAGCAGTTTATCCTCCGGGACTCCCAATTCACCCCTCCACTTT.

CDR3 loop: CASSAGTVNYGYTF. CDR3 nucleotide sequence: TGTGCCAGCAGCGCCGGGACGGTTAACTATGGCTACACCTTC. J is TRBJ1-2 and V is TRBV5-5; possible D gene TRBD1, 5 bases. This CDR3 has 14 amino acids. Per germline, CDR1 SGHKS and CDR2 YYEKEE (reference sequence). V lost 4 bases and J lost 1, with 11 bases in between.

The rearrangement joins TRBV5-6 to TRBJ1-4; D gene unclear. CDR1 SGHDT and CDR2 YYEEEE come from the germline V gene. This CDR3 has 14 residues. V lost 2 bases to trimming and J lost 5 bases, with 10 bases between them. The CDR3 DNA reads TGTGCCAGCAGCTTCCGGGCGGCGAATGAAAAACTGTTTTTT. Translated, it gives CASSFRAANEKLFF.

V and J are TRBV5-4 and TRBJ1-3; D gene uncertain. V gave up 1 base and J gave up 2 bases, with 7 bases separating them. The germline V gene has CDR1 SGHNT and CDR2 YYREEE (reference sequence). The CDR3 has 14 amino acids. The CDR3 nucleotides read TGTGCCAGCAGCTTGACAGAGGCTGGAAACACCATATATTTT. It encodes CASSLTEAGNTIYF.

The CDR3 DNA reads TGCGCCAGCAGCTCGATGGGCCAAGGAGGTGAAAAACTGTTTTTT. Translating gives CASSSMGQGGEKLFF. The rearrangement links TRBV5-1 to TRBJ1-4, with D hard to call. Germline V lookup: CDR1 SGHRS, CDR2 YFSETQ. CDR3 length equals 15 residues. V was pared by 3 bases and J by 7 bases, with 16 bases between. The variable domain in full, completed from reference TRBV5-1 and TRBJ1-4, reads KAGVTQTPRYLIKTRGQQVTLSCSPISGHRSVSWYQQTPGQGLQFLFEYFSETQRNKGNFPGRFSGRQFSNSRSEMNVSTLELGDSALYLCASSSMGQGGEKLFFGSGTQLSVL.

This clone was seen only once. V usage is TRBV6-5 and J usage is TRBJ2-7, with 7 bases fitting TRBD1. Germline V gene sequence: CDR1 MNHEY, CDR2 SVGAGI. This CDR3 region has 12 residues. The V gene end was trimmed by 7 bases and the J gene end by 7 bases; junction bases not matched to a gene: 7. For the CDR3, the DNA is TGTGCCAGCAAGACAGGGTCTCGGGAGCAGTACTTC. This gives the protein CASKTGSREQYF.

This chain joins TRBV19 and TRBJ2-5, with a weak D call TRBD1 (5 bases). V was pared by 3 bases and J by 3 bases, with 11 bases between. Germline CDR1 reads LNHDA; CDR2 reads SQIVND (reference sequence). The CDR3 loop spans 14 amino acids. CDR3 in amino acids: CASSIAGLKETQYF. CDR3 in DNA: TGTGCCAGTAGTATCGCAGGGCTGAAAGAGACCCAGTACTTC.

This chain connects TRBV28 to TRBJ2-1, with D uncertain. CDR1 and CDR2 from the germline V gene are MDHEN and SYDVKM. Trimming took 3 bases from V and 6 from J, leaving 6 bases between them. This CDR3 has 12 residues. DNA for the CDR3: TGTGCCAGCAGTTTCCTAGGCAATGAGCAGTTCTTC. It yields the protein CASSFLGNEQFF.

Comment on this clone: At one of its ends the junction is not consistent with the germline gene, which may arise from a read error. The CDR3 DNA is TGTGCCAGCAAATTAGGGCAATCGAACATTGAAGCTTTCTTT. Translated, it gives CASKLGQSNIEAFF. The chain carries TRBV2 and TRBJ1-1; D unresolved. The CDR3 is 14 amino acids. Germline V gene data show CDR1 as SNHLY and CDR2 as FYNNEI.

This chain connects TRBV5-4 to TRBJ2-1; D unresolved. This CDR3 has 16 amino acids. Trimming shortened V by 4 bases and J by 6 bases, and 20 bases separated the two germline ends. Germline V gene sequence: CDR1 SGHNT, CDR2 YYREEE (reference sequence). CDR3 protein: CASSPPGPQAVNEQFF. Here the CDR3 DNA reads TGTGCCAGCAGCCCCCCGGGCCCCCAGGCGGTCAATGAGCAGTTCTTC. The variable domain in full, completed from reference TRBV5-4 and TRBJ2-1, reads ETGVTQSPTHLIKTRGQQVTLRCSSQSGHNTVSWYQQALGQGPQFIFQYYREEENGRGNFPPRFSGLQFPNYSSELNVNALELDDSALYLCASSPPGPQAVNEQFFGPGTRLTVL.

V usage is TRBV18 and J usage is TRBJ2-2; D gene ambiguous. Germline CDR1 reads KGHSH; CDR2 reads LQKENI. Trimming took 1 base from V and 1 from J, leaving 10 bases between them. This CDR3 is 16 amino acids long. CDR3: CASSPLLLENTGELFF. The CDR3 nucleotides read TGTGCCAGCTCACCACTCTTACTGGAGAACACCGGGGAGCTGTTTTTT.

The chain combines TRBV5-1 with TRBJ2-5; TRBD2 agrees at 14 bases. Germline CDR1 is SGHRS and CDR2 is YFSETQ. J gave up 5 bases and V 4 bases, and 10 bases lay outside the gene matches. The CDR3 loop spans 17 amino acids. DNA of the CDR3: TGCGCCAGCAGCCTGGATGGGACTAGCGGGAGTGAGGAGACCCAGTACTTC. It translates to CASSLDGTSGSEETQYF.

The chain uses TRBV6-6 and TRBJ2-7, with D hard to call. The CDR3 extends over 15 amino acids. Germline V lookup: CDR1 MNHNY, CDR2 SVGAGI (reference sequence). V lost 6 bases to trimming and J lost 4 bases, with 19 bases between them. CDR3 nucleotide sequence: TGTGCCAGCAGCGCCGGGTTCTCCCCTAGATACGAGCAGTACTTC. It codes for CASSAGFSPRYEQYF.

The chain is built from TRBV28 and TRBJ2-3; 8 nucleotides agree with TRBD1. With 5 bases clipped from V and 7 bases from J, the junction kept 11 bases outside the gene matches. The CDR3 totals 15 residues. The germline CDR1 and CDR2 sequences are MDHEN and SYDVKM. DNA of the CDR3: TGTGCCAGCAGTGACCGGGACAGGTCGGCGAATACGCAGTATTTT. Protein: CASSDRDRSANTQYF.

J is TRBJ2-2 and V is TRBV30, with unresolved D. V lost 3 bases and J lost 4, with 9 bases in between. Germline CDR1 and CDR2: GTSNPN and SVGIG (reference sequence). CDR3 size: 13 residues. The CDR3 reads CAWRSIPTGELFF. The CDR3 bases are TGTGCCTGGAGGTCCATCCCCACCGGGGAGCTGTTTTTT.

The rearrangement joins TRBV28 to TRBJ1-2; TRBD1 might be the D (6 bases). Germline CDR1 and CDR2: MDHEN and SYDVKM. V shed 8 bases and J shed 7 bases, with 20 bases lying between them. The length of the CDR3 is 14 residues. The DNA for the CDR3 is TGTGCCAGCTTACAGGGTTCGGCATCACTTGGCTACACCTTC. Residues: CASLQGSASLGYTF.

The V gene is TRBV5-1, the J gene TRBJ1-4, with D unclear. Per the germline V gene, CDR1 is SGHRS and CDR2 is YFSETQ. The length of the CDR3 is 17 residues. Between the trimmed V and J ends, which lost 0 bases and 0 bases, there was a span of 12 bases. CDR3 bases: TGCGCCAGCAGCTTGGTAGGGAGGAGTGCAACTAATGAAAAACTGTTTTTT. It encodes CASSLVGRSATNEKLFF. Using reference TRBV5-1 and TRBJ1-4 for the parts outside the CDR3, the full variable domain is KAGVTQTPRYLIKTRGQQVTLSCSPISGHRSVSWYQQTPGQGLQFLFEYFSETQRNKGNFPGRFSGRQFSNSRSEMNVSTLELGDSALYLCASSLVGRSATNEKLFFGSGTQLSVL.

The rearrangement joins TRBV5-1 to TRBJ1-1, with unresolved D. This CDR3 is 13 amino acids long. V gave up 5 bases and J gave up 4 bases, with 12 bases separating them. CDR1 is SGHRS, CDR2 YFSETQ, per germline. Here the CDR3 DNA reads TGCGCCAGCAGTTTCGAGGGAGGCACTGAAGCTTTCTTT. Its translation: CASSFEGGTEAFF.

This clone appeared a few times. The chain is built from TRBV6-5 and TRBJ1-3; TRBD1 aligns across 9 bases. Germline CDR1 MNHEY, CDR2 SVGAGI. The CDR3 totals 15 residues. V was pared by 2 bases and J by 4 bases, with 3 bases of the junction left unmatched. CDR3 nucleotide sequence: TGTGCCAGCAGTTACCTCGGGACAGGGGGAAACACCATATATTTT. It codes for CASSYLGTGGNTIYF.

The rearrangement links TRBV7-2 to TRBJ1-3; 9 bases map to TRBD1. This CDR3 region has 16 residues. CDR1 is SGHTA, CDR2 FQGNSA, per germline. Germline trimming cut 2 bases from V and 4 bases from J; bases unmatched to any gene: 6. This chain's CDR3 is CASSLTGTGRGNTIYF. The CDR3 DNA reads TGTGCCAGCAGCTTAACCGGGACAGGGAGGGGAAACACCATATATTTT.

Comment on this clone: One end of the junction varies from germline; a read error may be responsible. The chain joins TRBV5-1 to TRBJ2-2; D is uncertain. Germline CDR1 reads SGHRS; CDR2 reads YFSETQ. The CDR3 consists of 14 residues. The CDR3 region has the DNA TGCGCCGGCAGCCGTACGGGGAACACCGGGGAGCTGTTTTTT. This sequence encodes CAGSRTGNTGELFF. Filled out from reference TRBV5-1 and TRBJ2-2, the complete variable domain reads KAGVTQTPRYLIKTRGQQVTLSCSPISGHRSVSWYQQTPGQGLQFLFEYFSETQRNKGNFPGRFSGRQFSNSRSEMNVSTLELGDSALYLCAGSRTGNTGELFFGEGSRLTVL.

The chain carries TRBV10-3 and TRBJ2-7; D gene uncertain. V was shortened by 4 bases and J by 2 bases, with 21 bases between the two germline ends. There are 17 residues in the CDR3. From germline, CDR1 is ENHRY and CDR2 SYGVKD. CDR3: CAISGSRDSGLTYEQYF. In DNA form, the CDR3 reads TGTGCCATCAGTGGAAGTAGGGATTCCGGATTAACCTACGAGCAGTACTTC.

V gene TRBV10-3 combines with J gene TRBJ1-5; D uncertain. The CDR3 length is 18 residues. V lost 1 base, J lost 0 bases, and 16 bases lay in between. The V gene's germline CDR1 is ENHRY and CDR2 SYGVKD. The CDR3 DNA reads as TGTGCCATCAGTGAGTTCGCGGGCCGAGGATATAGCAATCAGCCCCAGCATTTT. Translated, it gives CAISEFAGRGYSNQPQHF.

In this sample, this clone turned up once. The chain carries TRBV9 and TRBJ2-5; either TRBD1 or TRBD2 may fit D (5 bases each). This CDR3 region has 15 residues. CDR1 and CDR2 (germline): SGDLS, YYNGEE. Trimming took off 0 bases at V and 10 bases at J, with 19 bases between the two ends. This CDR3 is CASSVAPGVGVGQYF. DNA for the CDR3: TGTGCCAGCAGCGTAGCCCCCGGGGTAGGGGTGGGCCAGTACTTC.

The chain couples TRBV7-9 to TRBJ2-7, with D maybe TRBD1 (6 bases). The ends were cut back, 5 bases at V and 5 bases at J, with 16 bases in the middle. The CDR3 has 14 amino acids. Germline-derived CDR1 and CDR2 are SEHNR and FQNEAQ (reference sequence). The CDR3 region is CASSESGGSNEQYF. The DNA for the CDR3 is TGTGCCAGCAGCGAAAGTGGGGGCTCAAACGAGCAGTACTTC.

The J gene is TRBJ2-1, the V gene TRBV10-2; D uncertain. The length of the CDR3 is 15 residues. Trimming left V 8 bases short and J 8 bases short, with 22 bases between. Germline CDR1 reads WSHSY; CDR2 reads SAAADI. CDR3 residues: CASGQTRADGHEQFF. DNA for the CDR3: TGCGCCAGCGGCCAAACCCGGGCGGACGGGCATGAGCAGTTCTTC.

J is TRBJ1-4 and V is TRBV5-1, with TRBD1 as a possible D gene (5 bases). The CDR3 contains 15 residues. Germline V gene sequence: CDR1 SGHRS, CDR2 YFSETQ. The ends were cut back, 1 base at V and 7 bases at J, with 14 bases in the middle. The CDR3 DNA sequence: TGCGCCAGCAGCTTGCTAGGGACTGAGGGTGAAAAACTGTTTTTT. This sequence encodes CASSLLGTEGEKLFF.

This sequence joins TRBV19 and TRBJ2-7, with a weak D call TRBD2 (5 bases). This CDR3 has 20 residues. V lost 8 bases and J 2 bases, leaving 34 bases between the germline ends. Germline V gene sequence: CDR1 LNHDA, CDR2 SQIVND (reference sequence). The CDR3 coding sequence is TGTGCCAGTTCATCCCCCTTTACTAGTCGGACCCCAACTGTCGCCTACGAGCAGTACTTC. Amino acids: CASSSPFTSRTPTVAYEQYF.

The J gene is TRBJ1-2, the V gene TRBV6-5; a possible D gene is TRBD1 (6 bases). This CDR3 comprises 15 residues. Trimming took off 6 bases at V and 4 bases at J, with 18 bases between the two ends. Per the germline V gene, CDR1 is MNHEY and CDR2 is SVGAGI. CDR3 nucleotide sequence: TGTGCCAGCAGACCGACAGGCCGGGGCTCCTATGGCTACACCTTC. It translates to CASRPTGRGSYGYTF.

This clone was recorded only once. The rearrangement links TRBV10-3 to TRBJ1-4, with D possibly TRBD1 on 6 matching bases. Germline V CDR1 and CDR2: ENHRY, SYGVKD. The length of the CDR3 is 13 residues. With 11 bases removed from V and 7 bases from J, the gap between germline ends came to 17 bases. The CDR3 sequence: CASSSGAGEKLFF. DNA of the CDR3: TGTGCCTCTTCCTCGGGGGCCGGTGAAAAACTGTTTTTT.